The clone carrying this TCR beta chain came up once. Clones were read by immunoSEQ multiplex PCR, and TCRdb kept only the in-frame ones, dropping some. The sample consists of some 200,000 clones, about nine tenths of them appearing once. These data belong to a study of control samples from healthy donors and cancer patients. The germline V and J ends were trimmed by 1 base and 7 bases, with 14 bases remaining between them. CDR3 size: 16 residues. Germline V gene sequence: CDR1 SGHNT, CDR2 YENEEA. Sequences were obtained from blood. The chain combines TRBV11-3 with TRBJ1-6; perhaps TRBD1 as D (6 bases). This TCR derives from a woman younger than 45 in good health. The CDR3 loop reads CASSLGVGAVNSPLHF. In nucleotides, the CDR3 is TGTGCCAGCAGCTTAGGAGTGGGGGCGGTGAATTCACCCCTCCACTTT.